This entry is about one T cell receptor (beta chain). It has no known antigen specificity. It has no much larger one-base neighbor in the sample; base qualities were not kept. The sample is drawn from a study of T-cell memory formation after mild COVID-19 (dated by TCRdb to 2020 to 2022). General notes on the study: Most TCR sequence clusters were specific to one of the two donors. The cohort comprised two young, previously healthy adult volunteers, one female and one male. Longitudinal TCRalpha and TCRbeta repertoire sequencing tracked T-cell clones expanding and contracting after mild COVID-19 in two donors.

The data were produced on an Illumina NovaSeq 6000. cDNA libraries for TCRalpha and TCRbeta were prepared by 5'RACE using constant-segment primers, with sample barcodes and unique molecular identifiers added. Trizol reagent was used to extract RNA from every sample. Library amplification was performed in two PCR steps, and a second sample barcode and Illumina TruSeq adapters were introduced in the second step. The libraries were sequenced on an Illumina NovaSeq using 2 x 150 bp paired-end reads. For the original study's pipeline: The reads were demultiplexed and collapsed into UMI-guided consensus sequences using migec v1.2.7. Using mixcr v2.1.11, the UMI consensuses were aligned to TRA and TRB V and J templates and assembled into clonotypes. Expanded or contracted clonotypes were those called significant by both edgeR and NoisET, with noise models trained on biological replicates. For edgeR calls, a false discovery rate-adjusted p below 0.01 and a log2 fold-change threshold of 1 were applied. As an exploratory analysis of dynamics, PCA with hierarchical clustering was applied to max-normalized trajectories of the 1000 most abundant clonotypes. The CD4 or CD8 phenotype of responding clones was assigned using the separately sequenced CD4+ and CD8+ repertoires. TCRdb trimmed public reads at Q25 via fastp, called clones via MiXCR and kept in-frame beta chains. Each CDR3 protein gets just one entry, which takes the most common genes and DNA from the rows behind it. TCRdb assigned the V and J calls; the authors' analysis was not used. Counted in this sample were around 7,000 distinct CDR3 sequences; under 40% of them appeared once. The top ten clonotypes cover approximately 50% of the sample.

Overall results and qualifications from the work: The second-wave clones that peaked on day 37 were not confirmed to be SARS-CoV-2 specific. The study included only a couple of mild cases, and larger cohorts that include severe cases with pre-infection samples were judged to be necessary. The detection of some responding clones in pre-infection memory suggests that pre-existing cross-reactive memory T cells joined the SARS-CoV-2 response. From day 15 to 85, contracting clones showed balanced CD4/CD8 phenotypes, whereas a second wave of clones that expanded from day 15 to 37 leaned towards CD4+. Contracting CD4+ clones were located mainly in the CM and EM memory subsets, whereas CD8+ clones were found to be enriched in EMRA.

Ficoll-Paque density gradient centrifugation was used to isolate PBMCs. The CDR3 starts with the cysteine, ends with the phenylalanine, and has 15 residues. This entry keeps only the CDR3 DNA: 45 bases, framed from base 1. V is reduced by 4 bases and J by 5 bases, leaving a spacing of 16 bases between them. Via the germline V gene, CDR1 is SGDLS and CDR2 YYNGEE. This clonotype was obtained from an adult woman who had mild COVID-19 (a few samples of this study predate the infection). The sample titles of this study are shuffled in the database, so cell type and time point are left out; the donor was told from shared clones. The chain is made from TRBV9 and TRBJ2-1; the D gene cannot be resolved beyond TRBD1 or TRBD2, each matching 6 bases. Source material: PBMCs or a T cell subset sorted from them (not recorded which). The sequence in DNA is TGTGCCAGCAGCCGAGGCGGAGGGGGTGACAATGAGCAGTTCTTC. This gives the protein CASSRGGGGDNEQFF.